Included here is one TCR beta chain sequence, with context. In this sample, this clone turned up a few times. Its target antigen remains unknown. Base qualities are missing; no much larger clone stands one base away. The CDR3 covers 13 residues, taking in both the cysteine and the phenylalanine. The only DNA kept is the CDR3, 39 bases in frame from the first base. From the germline V gene, CDR1 is SQVTM and CDR2 is ANQGSEA. Trimming leaves V shorter by 3 bases and J shorter by 3 bases, with the junction holding 5 bases beyond the gene matches. This entry is derived from a study of CD8+ T cells in alopecia areata (dated by TCRdb to the late 2010s). Turning to the overall study: The treated patients, all with moderate-to-severe alopecia areata, were enrolled in an open-label pilot trial of oral tofacitinib given at 5 to 10 mg twice daily. Biopsies were taken from tofacitinib-treated patients at baseline and again at 4 and 24 weeks into treatment, and several of those patients also had a later scalp biopsy. TCRbeta CDR3 regions were amplified by immunoSEQ multiplex PCR with 35 Vbeta forward and 13 Jbeta reverse primers. On the human side, TCRbeta sequencing was run on scalp tissue and on sorted CD4+ and CD8+ peripheral blood T cells from healthy controls and from alopecia areata patients with either patchy or totalis/universalis disease. Clonality in the scalp was compared among normal scalp (n=4), patchy alopecia areata scalp (n=8), and alopecia totalis/universalis scalp (n=8). RNA was extracted with the PAXgene miRNA kit for fixed scalp, the miRNeasy kit for PBMCs, and the RNeasy kit for mouse skin. Disease severity in treated patients was measured with the SALT score, which quantifies the percentage of affected scalp surface area. Tofacitinib was administered for 6 to 18 months, and 6 months of follow-up off drug were then conducted to assess delayed response and recurrence. To study T cell clonal expansion in alopecia areata, the researchers applied high-throughput TCRbeta sequencing to both the C3H/HeJ mouse model and human patients.

The sample's treatment or condition label, in plain terms: oral pan-JAK inhibitor, 5-10 mg twice daily. Peripheral blood and lesional scalp punch biopsies were obtained from patients with alopecia areata. PBMCs were isolated by density centrifugation and stained for CD3, CD4 and CD8, and CD4+ and CD8+ T cells were sorted on a FACSAria. Libraries were constructed by the immunoSEQ multiplex PCR assay. RNA was extracted from all samples and reverse transcribed into cDNA, which served as template for TCR sequencing. First-strand cDNA was synthesized using SuperScript III with a 2:1 mix of oligo-dT and random hexamers. A synthetic immune receptor repertoire was used to measure amplification bias, and any remaining bias was corrected computationally. Per the authors' processing: Raw reads were preprocessed for error removal, and CDR3 was defined according to IMGT conventions as running from the conserved cysteine to phenylalanine. Clonality was computed by normalizing Shannon entropy by log2 of the number of productive unique TCRs and subtracting the result from 1. Whether each scalp clone was CD4 or CD8 was inferred by checking scalp TCRbeta sequences against the CD4 and CD8 repertoires from sorted blood. TCRdb carries this immuneACCESS record with in-frame sequences only. Its versions omit some clonotypes, under half of them owing to an unresolved V gene in the studies checked, with the rest unexplained. V and J calls and clone size follow that table, whereas D and trimming were derived from the DNA. Counted in this sample were about 210,000 clones; less than 45% of them appeared once. Jointly, the top ten make up around 0.48% of the sample.

Overall study outcomes, separate from this receptor: The treated cohort was small, with a single nonresponder, so links between baseline CD8+ expansion and response need larger studies. Tofacitinib significantly decreased scalp clonality and the number of expanded CD8+ clones among the top 100 scalp clones. Scalp TCR repertoire analysis is complicated because resident alphabeta T cells in normal human skin are also sequenced, whereas mouse skin is dominated by gammadelta T cells. Higher clonality and more expanded CD8+ clones were observed in lesional scalp than in normal scalp, particularly in alopecia totalis/universalis, a finding suggestive of antigenic drive. TCR sequences shared between patients were less clear than in mice, possibly partly because of HLA diversity in the patient population. Many expanded lesional clones were found to persist in scalp and blood during tofacitinib treatment, and relapse after treatment cessation may be partly explained by this persistence.

The sample consisted of CD4+ T cells sorted from blood, taken around week 31, from a patient treated with tofacitinib. The chain was built from TRBV29-1 and TRBJ2-7, with 7 bases matching TRBD1. The sequence derives from a human donor with alopecia areata. The CDR3: CSVDVTGFYEQYF. The DNA sequence is TGCAGCGTTGATGTGACAGGGTTCTACGAGCAGTACTTC.